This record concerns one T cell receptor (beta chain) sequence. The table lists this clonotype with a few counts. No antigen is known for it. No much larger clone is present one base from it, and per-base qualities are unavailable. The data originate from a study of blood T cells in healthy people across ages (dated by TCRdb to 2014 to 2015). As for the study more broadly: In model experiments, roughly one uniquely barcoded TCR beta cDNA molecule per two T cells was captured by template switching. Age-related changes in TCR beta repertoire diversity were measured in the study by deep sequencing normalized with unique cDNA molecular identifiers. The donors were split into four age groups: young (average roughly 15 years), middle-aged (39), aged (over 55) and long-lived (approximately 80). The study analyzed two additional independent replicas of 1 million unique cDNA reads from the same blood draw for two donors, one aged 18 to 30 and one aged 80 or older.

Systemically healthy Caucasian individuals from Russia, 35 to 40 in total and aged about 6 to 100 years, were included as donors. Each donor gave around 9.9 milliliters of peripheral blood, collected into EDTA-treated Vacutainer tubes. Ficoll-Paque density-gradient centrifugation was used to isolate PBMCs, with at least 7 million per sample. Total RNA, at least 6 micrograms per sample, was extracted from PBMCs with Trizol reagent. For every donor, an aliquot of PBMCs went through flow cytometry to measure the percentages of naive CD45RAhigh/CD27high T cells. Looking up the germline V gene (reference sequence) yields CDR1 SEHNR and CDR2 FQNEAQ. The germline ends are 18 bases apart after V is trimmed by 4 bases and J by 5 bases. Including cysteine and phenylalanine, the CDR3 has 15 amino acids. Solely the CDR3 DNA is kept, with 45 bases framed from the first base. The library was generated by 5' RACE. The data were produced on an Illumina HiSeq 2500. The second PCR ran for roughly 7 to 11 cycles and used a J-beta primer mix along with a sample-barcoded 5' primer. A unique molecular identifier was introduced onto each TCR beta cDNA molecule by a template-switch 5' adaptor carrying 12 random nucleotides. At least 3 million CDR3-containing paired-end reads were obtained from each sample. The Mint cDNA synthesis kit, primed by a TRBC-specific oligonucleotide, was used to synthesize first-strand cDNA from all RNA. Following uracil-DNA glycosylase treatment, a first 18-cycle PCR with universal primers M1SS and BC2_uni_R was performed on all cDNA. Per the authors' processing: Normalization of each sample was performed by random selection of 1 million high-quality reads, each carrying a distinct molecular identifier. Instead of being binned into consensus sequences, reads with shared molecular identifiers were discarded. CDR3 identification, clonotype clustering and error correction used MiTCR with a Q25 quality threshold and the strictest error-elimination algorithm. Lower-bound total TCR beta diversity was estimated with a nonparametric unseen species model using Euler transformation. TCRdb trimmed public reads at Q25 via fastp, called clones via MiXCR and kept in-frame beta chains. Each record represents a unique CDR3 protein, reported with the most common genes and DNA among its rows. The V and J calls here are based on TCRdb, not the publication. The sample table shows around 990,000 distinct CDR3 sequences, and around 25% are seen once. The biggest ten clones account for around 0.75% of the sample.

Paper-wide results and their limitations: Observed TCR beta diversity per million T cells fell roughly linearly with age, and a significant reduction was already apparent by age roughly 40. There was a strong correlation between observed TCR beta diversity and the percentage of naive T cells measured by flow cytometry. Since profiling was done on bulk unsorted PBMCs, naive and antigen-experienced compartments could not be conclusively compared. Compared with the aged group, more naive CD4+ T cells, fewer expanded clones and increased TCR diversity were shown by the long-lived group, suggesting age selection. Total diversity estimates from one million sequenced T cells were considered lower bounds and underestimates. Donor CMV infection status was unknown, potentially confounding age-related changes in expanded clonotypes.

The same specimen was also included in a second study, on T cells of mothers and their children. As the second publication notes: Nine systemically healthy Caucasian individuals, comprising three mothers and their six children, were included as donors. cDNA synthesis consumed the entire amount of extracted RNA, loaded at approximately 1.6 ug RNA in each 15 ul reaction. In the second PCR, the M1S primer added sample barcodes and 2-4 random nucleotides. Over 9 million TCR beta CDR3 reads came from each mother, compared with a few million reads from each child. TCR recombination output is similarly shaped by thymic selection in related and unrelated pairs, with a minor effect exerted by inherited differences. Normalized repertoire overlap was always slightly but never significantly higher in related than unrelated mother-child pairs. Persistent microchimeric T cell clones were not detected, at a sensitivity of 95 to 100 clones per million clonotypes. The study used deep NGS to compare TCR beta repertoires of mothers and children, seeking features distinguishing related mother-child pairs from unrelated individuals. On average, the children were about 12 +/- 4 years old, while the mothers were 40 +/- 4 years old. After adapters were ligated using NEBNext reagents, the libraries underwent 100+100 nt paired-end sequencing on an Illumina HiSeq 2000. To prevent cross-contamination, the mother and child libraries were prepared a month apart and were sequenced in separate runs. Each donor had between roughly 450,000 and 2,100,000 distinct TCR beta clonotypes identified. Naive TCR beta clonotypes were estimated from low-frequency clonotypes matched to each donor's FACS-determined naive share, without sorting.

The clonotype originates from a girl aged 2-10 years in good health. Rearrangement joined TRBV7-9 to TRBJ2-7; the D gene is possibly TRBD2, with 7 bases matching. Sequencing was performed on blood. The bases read TGTGCCAGCAGCTCCCCGAGGGGGGGGGACCACGAGCAGTACTTC. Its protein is CASSSPRGGDHEQYF.